Given below is one T cell receptor (beta chain) in context. This clone's antigen is unknown. One base away there is no much larger clone; base qualities are not given. This sample is drawn from a study of T-cell reconstitution after alpha-beta-depleted transplantation in children (TCRdb year 2016). Describing the broader study: The study quantitatively tracked T-cell immune reconstitution after TCRalphabeta/CD19-depleted allogeneic hematopoietic cell transplantation in children using TCR repertoire profiling. The investigation overall reported the following: In some patients, the high TCRbeta diversity seen at day 60 was put down to recipient T cells and intrathymic progenitors that had survived conditioning. The apparently early recovery of alphabetaT-cell counts about two months after transplant reportedly depended on only several hundred rapidly expanded clones that came from non-depleted graft cells. Hyperexpanded clone frequencies declined over subsequent months; after one year, T-cell counts and TCRbeta diversity were mostly attributed to newly produced T cells.

The library was obtained by PCR. Sequencing used an Illumina HiSeq 2500. TCR library preparation used molecular barcoding, with unique molecular identifiers applied to normalize quantification of the TCRbeta repertoire. TCRdb handled the public reads itself, with Q25 trimming in fastp and clone calling in MiXCR, and kept productive beta chains. Every CDR3 protein is listed once, alongside the most common genes and DNA of its rows. The sample table holds 75,000 to 90,000 distinct CDR3 sequences, of which less than 15% were seen once. In total, the top ten clones hold less than 35% of the sample. The CDR3 goes from the cysteine to the phenylalanine over 15 residues. Only the CDR3 part of the read is kept: 45 bases, read in frame from the first base. CDR1 and CDR2 were assigned from the germline V gene as SGDLS and YYNGEE. Trimming removed 0 bases from V and 6 bases from J, leaving 15 bases between the germline ends.

This specimen's treatment or condition label, per the study, means: allogeneic hematopoietic cell transplantation with graft depleted of TCRalphabeta T cells and CD19 B cells. The transplant recipients were children given TCRalphabeta/CD19-depleted allogeneic hematopoietic cell grafts. The source of this sequence is a male patient aged 2 to 9 who had a stem cell transplant for acute lymphoblastic leukemia, so the T cells may come from the graft donor. This specimen consisted of PBMCs, mostly from graft donor cells, obtained 180 days after TCRalphabeta/CD19-depleted stem cell transplant. The chain is assembled from TRBV9 and TRBJ1-2, with TRBD1 as a weak D call on 6 bases. The CDR3 region: CASSVAPRGMDGYTF. The DNA reads TGTGCCAGCAGCGTAGCCCCCAGGGGAATGGATGGCTACACCTTC.